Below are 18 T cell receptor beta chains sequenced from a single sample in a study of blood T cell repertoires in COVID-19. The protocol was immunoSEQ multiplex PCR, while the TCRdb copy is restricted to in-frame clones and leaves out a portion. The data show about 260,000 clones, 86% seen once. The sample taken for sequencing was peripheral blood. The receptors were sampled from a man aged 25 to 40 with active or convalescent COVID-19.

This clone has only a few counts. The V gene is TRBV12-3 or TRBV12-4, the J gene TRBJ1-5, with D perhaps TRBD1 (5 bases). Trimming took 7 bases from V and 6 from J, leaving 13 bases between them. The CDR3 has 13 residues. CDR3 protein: CASTPGGAQPQHF. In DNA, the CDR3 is TGTGCCAGCACCCCCGGGGGAGCTCAGCCCCAGCATTTT.

The CDR3 DNA follows: TGTGCCATCAGTGAGTTTAGTAATGAAAAACTGTTTTTT. Translated, it gives CAISEFSNEKLFF. The rearrangement joins TRBV10-3 to TRBJ1-4; D is undetermined. V was pared by 1 base and J by 4 bases, with 4 bases between. Germline assignment: CDR1 ENHRY and CDR2 SYGVKD. This CDR3 has 13 residues.

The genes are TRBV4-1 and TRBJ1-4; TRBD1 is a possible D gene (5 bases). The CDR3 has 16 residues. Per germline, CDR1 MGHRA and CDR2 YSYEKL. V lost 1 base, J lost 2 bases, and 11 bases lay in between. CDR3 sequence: CASSQGGAATNEKLFF. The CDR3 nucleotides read TGCGCCAGCAGCCAAGGTGGGGCTGCGACTAATGAAAAACTGTTTTTT.

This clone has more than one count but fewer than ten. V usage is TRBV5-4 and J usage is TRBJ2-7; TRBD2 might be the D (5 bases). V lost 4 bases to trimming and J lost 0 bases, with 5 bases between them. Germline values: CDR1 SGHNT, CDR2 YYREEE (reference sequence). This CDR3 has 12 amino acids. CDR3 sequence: CASSRDSYEQYF. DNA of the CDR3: TGTGCCAGCAGCCGGGACTCCTACGAGCAGTACTTC.

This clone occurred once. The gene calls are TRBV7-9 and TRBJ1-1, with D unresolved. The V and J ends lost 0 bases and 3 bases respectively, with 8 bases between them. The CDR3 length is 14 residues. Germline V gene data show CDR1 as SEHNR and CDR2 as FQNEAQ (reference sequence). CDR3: CASSLARRDTEAFF. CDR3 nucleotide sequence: TGTGCCAGCAGCTTAGCCCGCCGGGACACTGAAGCTTTCTTT.

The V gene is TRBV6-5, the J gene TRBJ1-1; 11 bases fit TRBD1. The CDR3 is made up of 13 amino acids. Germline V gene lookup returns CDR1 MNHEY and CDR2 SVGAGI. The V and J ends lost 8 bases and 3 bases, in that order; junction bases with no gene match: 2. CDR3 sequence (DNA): TGTGCCAGCGGACAGGGGGCCGACACTGAAGCTTTCTTT. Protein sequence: CASGQGADTEAFF.

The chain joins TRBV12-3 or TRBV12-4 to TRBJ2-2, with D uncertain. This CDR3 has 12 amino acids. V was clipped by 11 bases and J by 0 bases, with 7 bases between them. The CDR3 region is CAYRANTGELFF. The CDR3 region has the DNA TGTGCCTATCGAGCGAACACCGGGGAGCTGTTTTTT.

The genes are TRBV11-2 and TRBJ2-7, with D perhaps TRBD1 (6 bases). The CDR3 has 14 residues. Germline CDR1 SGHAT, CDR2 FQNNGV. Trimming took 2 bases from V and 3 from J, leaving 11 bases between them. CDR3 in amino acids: CASSLPYRVYEQYF. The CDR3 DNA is TGTGCCAGCAGCTTACCCTACAGGGTCTACGAGCAGTACTTC.

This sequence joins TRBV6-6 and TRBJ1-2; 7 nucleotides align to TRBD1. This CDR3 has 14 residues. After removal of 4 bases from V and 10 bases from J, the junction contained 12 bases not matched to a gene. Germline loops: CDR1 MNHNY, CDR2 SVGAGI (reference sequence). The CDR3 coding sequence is TGTGCCAGCAGTTTCGACACAGGGGATGGGGACTACACCTTC. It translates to CASSFDTGDGDYTF.

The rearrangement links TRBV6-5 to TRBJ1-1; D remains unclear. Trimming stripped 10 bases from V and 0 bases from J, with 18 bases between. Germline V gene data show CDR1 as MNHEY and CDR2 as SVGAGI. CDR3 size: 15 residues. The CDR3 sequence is CATSDMVGVNTEAFF. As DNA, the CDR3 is TGTGCCACCTCTGACATGGTGGGTGTGAACACTGAAGCTTTCTTT.

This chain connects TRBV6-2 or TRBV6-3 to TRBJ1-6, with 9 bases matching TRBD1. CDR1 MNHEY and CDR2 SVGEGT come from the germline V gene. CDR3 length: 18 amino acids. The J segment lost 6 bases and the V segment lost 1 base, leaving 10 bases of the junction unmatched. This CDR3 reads CASSYYTDRGYSNSPLHF. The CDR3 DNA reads TGTGCCAGCAGTTACTATACGGACAGGGGATATTCTAATTCACCCCTCCACTTT.

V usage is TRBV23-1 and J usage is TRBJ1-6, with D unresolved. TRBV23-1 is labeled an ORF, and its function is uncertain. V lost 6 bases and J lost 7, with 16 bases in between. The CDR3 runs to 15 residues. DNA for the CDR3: TGCGCCAGCAGCCGGGCGCCGACGGGGAATTCACCCCTCCACTTT. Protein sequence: CASSRAPTGNSPLHF.

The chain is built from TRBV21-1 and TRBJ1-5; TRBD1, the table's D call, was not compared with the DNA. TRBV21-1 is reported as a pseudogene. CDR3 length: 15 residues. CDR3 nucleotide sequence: TGTGCCAGCAGCAAAGCGGACAGGGGGCCTCAGCCCCAGCATTTT. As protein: CASSKADRGPQPQHF.

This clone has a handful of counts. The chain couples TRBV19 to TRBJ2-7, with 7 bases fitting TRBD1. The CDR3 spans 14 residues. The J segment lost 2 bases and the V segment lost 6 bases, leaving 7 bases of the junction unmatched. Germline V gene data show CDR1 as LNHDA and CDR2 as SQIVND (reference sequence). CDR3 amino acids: CASRKGANTYEQYF. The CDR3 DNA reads TGTGCCAGTAGGAAGGGGGCCAACACCTACGAGCAGTACTTC. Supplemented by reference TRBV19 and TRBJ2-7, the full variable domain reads DGGITQSPKYLFRKEGQNVTLSCEQNLNHDAMYWYRQDPGQGLRLIYYSQIVNDFQKGDIAEGYSVSREKKESFPLTVTSAQKNPTAFYLCASRKGANTYEQYFGPGTRLTVT.

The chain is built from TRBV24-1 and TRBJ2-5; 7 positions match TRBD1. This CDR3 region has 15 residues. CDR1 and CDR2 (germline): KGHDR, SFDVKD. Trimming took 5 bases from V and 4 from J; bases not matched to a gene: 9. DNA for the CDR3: TGTGCCACCAGTGCCGGAAGACAGGGTGCAGAGACCCAGTACTTC. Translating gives CATSAGRQGAETQYF.

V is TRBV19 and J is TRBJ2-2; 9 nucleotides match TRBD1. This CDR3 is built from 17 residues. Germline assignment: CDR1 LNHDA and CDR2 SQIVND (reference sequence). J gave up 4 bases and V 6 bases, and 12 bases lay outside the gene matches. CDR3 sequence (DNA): TGTGCCAGTAGCCGGGACCGGGACAGGGCGGTCACCGGGGAGCTGTTTTTT. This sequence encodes CASSRDRDRAVTGELFF.

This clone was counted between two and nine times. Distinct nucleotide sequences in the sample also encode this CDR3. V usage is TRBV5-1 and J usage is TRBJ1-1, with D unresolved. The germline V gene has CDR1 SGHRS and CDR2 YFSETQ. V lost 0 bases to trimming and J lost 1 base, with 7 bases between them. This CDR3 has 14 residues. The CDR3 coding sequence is TGCGCCAGCAGCTTGGCCGGGGAGAACACTGAAGCTTTCTTT. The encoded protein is CASSLAGENTEAFF.

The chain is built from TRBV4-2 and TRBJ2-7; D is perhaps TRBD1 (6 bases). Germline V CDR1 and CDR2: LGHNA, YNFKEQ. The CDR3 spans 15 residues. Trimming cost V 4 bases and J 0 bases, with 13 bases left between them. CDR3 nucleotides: TGTGCCAGCAGCCCCCGGGACACCAGCTCCTACGAGCAGTACTTC. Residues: CASSPRDTSSYEQYF.